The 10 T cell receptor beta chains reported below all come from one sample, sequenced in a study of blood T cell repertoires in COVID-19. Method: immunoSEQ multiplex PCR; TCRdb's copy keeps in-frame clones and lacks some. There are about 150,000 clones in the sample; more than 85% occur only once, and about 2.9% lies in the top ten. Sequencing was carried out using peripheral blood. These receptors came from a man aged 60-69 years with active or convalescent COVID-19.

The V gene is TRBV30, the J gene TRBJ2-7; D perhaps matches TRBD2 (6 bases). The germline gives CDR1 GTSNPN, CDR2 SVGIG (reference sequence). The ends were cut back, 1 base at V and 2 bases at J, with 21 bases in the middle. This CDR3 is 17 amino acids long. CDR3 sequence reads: CAWSAETSSATPYEQYF. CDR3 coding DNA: TGTGCCTGGAGTGCTGAAACCTCTAGCGCGACTCCCTACGAGCAGTACTTC.

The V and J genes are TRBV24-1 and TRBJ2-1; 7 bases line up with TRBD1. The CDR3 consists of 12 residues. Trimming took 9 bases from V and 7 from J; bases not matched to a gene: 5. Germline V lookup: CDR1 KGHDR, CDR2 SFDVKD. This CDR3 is CATSMGQNEQFF. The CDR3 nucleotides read TGTGCCACCTCAATGGGACAGAATGAGCAGTTCTTC.

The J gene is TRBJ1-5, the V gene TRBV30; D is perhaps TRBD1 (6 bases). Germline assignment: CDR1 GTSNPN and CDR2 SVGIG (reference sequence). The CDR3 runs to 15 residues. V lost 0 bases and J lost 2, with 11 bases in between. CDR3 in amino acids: CAWSVWGPGNQPQHF. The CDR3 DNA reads TGTGCCTGGAGTGTATGGGGGCCTGGCAATCAGCCCCAGCATTTT.

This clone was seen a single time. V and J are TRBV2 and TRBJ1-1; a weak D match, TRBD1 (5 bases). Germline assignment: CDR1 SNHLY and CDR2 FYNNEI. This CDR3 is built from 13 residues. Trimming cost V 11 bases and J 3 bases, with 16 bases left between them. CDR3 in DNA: TGTGCCTGGGGGTTTGGGAGGGACACTGAAGCTTTCTTT. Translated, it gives CAWGFGRDTEAFF.

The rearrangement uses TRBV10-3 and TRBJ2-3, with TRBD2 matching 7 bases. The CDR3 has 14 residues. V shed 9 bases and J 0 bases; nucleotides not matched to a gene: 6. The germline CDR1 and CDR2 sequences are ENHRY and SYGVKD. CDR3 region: CAIQRDPSTDTQYF. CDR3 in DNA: TGTGCCATTCAGCGGGACCCTAGCACAGATACGCAGTATTTT.

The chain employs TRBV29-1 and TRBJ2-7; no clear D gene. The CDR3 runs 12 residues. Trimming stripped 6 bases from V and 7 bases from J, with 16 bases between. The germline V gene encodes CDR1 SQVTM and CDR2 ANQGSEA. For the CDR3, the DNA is TGCAGCGTGTCCCAGCCGGGTTGGGAGCAGTACTTC. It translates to CSVSQPGWEQYF.

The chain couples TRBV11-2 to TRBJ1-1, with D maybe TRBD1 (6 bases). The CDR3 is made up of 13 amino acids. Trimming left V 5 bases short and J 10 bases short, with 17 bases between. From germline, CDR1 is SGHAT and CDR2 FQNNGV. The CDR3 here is CASSQGTVPVAFF. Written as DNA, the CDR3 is TGTGCCAGCAGCCAGGGGACGGTTCCTGTAGCTTTCTTT.

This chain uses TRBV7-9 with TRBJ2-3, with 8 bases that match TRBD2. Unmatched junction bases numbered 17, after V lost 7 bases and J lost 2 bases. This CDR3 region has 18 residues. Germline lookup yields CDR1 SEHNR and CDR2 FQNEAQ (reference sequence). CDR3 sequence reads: CASILKPMGTSHTDTQYF. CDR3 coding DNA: TGTGCCAGCATCCTGAAGCCGATGGGGACTAGTCACACAGATACGCAGTATTTT. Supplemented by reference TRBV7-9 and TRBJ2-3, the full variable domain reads DTGVSQNPRHKITKRGQNVTFRCDPISEHNRLYWYRQTLGQGPEFLTYFQNEAQLEKSRLLSDRFSAERPKGSFSTLEIQRTEQGDSAMYLCASILKPMGTSHTDTQYFGPGTRLTVL.

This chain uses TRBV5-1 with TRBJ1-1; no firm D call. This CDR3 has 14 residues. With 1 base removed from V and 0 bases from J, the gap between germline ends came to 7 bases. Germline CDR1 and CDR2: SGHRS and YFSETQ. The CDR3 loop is CASSLTPLNTEAFF. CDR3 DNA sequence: TGCGCCAGCAGCTTGACTCCATTGAACACTGAAGCTTTCTTT.

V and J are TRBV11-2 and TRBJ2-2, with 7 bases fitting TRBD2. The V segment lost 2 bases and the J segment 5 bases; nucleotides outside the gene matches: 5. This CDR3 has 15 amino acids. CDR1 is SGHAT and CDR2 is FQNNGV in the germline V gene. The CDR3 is CASSLSGIGTGELFF. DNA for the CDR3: TGTGCCAGCAGCTTAAGCGGGATTGGAACCGGGGAGCTGTTTTTT.